The clone carrying this T cell receptor (beta chain) has just a few counts. What it binds is not known. The ends lost 6 bases at V and 5 bases at J; junction bases unmatched: 3. The germline V gene has CDR1 MNHEY and CDR2 SVGAGI. The CDR3 is 12 amino acids. With 60 Vbeta and 13 Jbeta primers, the PCR was carried out. TCRdb's table, derived via immunoSEQ multiplex PCR, lists solely in-frame clones and lacks some. The sample includes 100,000 to 150,000 clones, around 79% of them seen just once. This entry comes from a study of cytomegalovirus exposure and HLA in healthy donors. Overall study results and limits: Association of a missense DCLRE1C variant with TCR beta V- and J-gene trimming was reported in a later analysis. Upon later analysis, TCR association rates were observed to vary by HLA locus, being highest for DRB1 and lowest for HLA-C. Earlier analysis found most TCR beta V segments productive about 87% or about 30% of the time.

The sample was PBMCs. The sequence was collected from a woman in her 40s in good health and CMV-seronegative. The rearrangement links TRBV6-5 to TRBJ2-5; 7 positions agree with TRBD1. The CDR3 coding sequence is TGTGCCAGCAGACAGGGGTCCGAGACCCAGTACTTC. Translated: CASRQGSETQYF.